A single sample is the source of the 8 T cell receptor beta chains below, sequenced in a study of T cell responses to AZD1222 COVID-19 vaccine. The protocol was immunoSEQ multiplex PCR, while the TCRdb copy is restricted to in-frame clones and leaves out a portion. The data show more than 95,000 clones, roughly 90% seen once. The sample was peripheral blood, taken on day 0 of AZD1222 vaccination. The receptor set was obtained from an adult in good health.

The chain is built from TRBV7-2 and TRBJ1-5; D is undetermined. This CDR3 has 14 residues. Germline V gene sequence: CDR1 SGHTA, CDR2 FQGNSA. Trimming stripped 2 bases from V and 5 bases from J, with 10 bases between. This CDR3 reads CASSLLPTYQPQHF. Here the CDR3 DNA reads TGTGCCAGCAGCTTACTCCCGACATATCAGCCCCAGCATTTT.

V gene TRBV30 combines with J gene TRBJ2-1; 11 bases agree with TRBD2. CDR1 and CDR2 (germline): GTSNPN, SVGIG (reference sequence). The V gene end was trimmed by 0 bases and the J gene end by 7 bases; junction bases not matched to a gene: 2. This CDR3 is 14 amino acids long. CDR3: CAWSVRLAGNEQFF. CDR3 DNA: TGTGCCTGGAGTGTACGACTAGCGGGGAATGAGCAGTTCTTC.

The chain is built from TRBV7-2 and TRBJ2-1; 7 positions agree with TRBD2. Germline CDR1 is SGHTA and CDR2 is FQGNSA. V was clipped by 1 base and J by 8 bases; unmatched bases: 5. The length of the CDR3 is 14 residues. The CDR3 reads CASSLVGGRDEQFF. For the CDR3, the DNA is TGTGCCAGCAGCTTAGTGGGGGGGAGGGATGAGCAGTTCTTC.

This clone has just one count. The CDR3, as DNA: TGTGCCAGCAGTCCCTCCGGACAGGGCTATGGCTACACCTTC. Protein product: CASSPSGQGYGYTF. V and J are TRBV27 and TRBJ1-2, with 8 bases that match TRBD1. Germline V gene lookup returns CDR1 MNHEY and CDR2 SMNVEV (reference sequence). This CDR3 has 14 amino acids. V was pared by 5 bases and J by 4 bases, with 6 bases of the junction left unmatched.

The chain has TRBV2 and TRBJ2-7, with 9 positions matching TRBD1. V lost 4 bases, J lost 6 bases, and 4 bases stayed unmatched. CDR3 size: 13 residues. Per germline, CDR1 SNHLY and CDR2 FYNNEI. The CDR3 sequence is CASSAGQGREQYF. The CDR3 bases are TGTGCCAGCAGTGCGGGACAGGGACGCGAGCAGTACTTC.

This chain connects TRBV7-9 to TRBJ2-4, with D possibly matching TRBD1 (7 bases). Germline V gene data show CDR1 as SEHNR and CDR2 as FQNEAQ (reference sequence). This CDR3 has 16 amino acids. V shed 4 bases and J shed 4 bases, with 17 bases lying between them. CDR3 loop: CASSSAGQLSKNIQYF. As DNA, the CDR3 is TGTGCCAGCAGCTCTGCGGGACAGCTCTCTAAAAACATTCAGTACTTC.

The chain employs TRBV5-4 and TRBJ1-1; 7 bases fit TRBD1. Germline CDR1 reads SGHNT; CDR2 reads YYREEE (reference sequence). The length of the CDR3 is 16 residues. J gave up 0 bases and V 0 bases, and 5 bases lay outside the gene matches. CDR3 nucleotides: TGTGCCAGCAGCTTGGGGCAGGGACAGATGAACACTGAAGCTTTCTTT. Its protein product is CASSLGQGQMNTEAFF.

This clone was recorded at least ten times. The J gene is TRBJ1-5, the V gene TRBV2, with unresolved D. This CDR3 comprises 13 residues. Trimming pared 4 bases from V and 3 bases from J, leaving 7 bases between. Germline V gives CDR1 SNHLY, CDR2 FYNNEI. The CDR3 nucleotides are TGTGCCAGCAGTGTCTGGGCCAATCAGCCCCAGCATTTT. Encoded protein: CASSVWANQPQHF.